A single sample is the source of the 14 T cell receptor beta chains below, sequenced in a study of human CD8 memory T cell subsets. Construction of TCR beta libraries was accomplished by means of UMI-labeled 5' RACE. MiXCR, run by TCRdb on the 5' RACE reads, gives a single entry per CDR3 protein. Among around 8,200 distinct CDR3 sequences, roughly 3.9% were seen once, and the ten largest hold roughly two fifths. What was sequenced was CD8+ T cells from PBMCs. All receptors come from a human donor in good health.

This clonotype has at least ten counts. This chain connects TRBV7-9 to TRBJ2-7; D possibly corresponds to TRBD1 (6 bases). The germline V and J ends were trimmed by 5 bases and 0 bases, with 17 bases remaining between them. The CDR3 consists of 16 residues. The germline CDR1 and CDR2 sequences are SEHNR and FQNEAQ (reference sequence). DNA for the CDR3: TGTGCCAGCAGCGGTGGGCAGGGGTCGTCCTCCTACGAGCAGTACTTC. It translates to CASSGGQGSSSYEQYF.

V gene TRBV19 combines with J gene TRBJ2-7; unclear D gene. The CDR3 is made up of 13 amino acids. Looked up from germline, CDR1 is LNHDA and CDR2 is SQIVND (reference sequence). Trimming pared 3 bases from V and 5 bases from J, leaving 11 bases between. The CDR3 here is CASSMGWENEQYF. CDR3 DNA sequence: TGTGCCAGTAGTATGGGCTGGGAAAACGAGCAGTACTTC.

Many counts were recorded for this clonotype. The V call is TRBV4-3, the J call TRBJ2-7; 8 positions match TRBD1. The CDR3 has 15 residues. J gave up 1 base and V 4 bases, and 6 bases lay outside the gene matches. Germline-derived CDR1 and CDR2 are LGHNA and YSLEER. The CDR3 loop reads CASSRAQGESYEQYF. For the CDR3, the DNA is TGCGCCAGCAGCCGGGCACAGGGGGAATCCTACGAGCAGTACTTC.

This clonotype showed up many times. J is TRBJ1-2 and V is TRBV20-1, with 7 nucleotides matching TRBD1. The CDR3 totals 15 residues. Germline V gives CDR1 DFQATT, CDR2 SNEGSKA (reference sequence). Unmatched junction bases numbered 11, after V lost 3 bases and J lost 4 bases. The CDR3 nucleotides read TGCAGTGCTAGGGGAACAGGGGCGCGGGTCTATGGCTACACCTTC. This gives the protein CSARGTGARVYGYTF.

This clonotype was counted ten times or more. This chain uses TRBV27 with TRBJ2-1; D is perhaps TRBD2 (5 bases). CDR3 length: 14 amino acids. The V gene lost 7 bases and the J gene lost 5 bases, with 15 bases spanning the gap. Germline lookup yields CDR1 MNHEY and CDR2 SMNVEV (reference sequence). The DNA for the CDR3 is TGTGCCAGCATCCGCGCGGGTAGAAACAATGAGCAGTTCTTC. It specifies CASIRAGRNNEQFF.

The CDR3 sequence: CASSLTGTLNTQYF. In DNA form, the CDR3 reads TGTGCCAGCAGCCTTACAGGGACTCTGAATACGCAGTATTTT. The gene calls are TRBV11-2 and TRBJ2-3, with D tentatively TRBD1 or TRBD2 (6 bases each). The germline V and J ends were trimmed by 5 bases and 7 bases, with 16 bases remaining between them. The CDR3 is 14 amino acids. Germline loops: CDR1 SGHAT, CDR2 FQNNGV.

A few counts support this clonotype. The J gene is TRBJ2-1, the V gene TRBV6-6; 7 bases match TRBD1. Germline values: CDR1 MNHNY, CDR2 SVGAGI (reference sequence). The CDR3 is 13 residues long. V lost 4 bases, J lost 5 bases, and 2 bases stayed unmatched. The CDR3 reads CASSWQGDNEQFF. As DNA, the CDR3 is TGTGCCAGCAGTTGGCAGGGGGACAATGAGCAGTTCTTC.

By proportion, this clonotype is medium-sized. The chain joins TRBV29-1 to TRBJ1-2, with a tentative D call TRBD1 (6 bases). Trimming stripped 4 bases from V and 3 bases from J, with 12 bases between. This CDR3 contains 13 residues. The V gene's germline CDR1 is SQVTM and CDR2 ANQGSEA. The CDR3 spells CSVVGGQYYGYTF. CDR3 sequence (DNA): TGCAGCGTTGTTGGGGGACAATACTATGGCTACACCTTC.

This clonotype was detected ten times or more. The DNA of the CDR3 is TGTGCCAGCAGCCTGACTAGCGGGAACCCCTACGAGCAGTACTTC. Protein sequence: CASSLTSGNPYEQYF. The chain links TRBV6-5 to TRBJ2-7; 11 positions agree with TRBD2. The CDR3 contains 15 residues. Germline CDR1 MNHEY, CDR2 SVGAGI. V lost 6 bases to trimming and J lost 2 bases; unmatched junction nucleotides: 6.

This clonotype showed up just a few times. In DNA, the CDR3 is TGTGCCAGCAGTTTACTCGGGGGGGGGGATACGCAGTATTTT. It is translated as CASSLLGGGDTQYF. V and J are TRBV28 and TRBJ2-3; TRBD2 matches at 8 bases. Germline V CDR1 and CDR2: MDHEN, SYDVKM. The CDR3 runs 14 residues. V shed 2 bases, J shed 6 bases, and the junction held 4 bases outside the gene matches.

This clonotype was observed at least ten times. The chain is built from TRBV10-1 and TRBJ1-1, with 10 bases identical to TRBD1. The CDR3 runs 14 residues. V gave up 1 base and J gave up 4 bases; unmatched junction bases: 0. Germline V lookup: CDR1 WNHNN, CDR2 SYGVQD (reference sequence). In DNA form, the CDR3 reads TGCGCCAGCAGTGAGTGGACAGGGGGCACTGAAGCTTTCTTT. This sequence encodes CASSEWTGGTEAFF.

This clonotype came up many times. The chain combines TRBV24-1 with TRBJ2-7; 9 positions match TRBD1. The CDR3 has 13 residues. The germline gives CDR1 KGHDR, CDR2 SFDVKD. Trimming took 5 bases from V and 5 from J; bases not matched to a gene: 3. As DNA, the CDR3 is TGTGCCACCAGTGCTGACAGGGGGGACGAGCAGTACTTC. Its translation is CATSADRGDEQYF.

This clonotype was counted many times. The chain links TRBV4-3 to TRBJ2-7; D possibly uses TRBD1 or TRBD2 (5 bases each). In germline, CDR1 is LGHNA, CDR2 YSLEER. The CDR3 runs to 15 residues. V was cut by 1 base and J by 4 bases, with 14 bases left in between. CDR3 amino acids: CASSQGEGPTYEQYF. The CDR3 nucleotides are TGCGCCAGCAGCCAAGGCGAGGGACCCACATACGAGCAGTACTTC.

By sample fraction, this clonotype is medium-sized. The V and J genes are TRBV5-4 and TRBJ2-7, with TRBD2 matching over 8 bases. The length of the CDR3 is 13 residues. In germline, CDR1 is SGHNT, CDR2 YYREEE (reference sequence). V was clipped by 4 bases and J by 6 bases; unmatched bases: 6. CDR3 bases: TGTGCCAGCAGCGTTAGCGGGACGGGCGAGCAGTACTTC. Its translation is CASSVSGTGEQYF.